Sequencing of this T cell receptor beta chain was carried out in a study of T cells after yellow fever vaccination. General observations from the study: Once the booster was given, most primary-vaccination clones reappeared, at roughly 96% for CD4 and approximately 88% for CD8.

The germline V gene encodes CDR1 MNHNY and CDR2 SVGAGI (reference sequence). Trimming cost V 2 bases and J 0 bases, with 7 bases left between them. The CDR3 spans 15 residues. A process of 5'RACE template switching, which added a universal primer site and UMIs, was used to make TCR cDNA. Each CDR3 protein gets one entry after TCRdb re-called the 5' RACE reads with MiXCR. The table records some 350,000 distinct CDR3 sequences, 3% to 4.5% of them present only once. Concerning this clonotype: Its specificity is unknown.

This clonotype was obtained from a young man who received the YFV17D yellow fever vaccine. The chain carries TRBV6-6 and TRBJ1-4; D is unresolved. The specimen was PBMCs, collected 5 days after the yellow fever booster vaccination. CDR3 amino acids: CASSYREATNEKLFF. In DNA, the CDR3 is TGTGCCAGCAGTTACCGTGAAGCAACTAATGAAAAACTGTTTTTT.